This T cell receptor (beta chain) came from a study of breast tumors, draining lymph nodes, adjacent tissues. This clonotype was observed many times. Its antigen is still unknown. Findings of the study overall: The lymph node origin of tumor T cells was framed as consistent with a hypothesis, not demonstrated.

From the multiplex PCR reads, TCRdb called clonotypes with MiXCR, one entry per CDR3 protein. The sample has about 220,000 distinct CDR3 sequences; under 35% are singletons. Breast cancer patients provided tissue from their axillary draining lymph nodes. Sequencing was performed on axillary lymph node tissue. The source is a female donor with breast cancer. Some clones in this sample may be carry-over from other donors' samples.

For the CDR3, the DNA is TGTGCCAGCAGCTTAGGCGACAGGGAGGGCGGCGAGCAGTACTTC. It yields the protein CASSLGDREGGEQYF. The rearrangement links TRBV7-6 to TRBJ2-7; D possibly matches TRBD1 or TRBD2 (7 bases each). This CDR3 contains 15 residues. V lost 1 base to trimming and J lost 6 bases, with 16 bases between them. CDR1 is SGHVS and CDR2 is FNYEAQ in the germline V gene. The complete variable domain, with remaining parts taken from reference TRBV7-6 and TRBJ2-7, reads GAGVSQSPRYKVTKRGQDVALRCDPISGHVSLYWYRQALGQGPEFLTYFNYEAQQDKSGLPNDRFSAERPEGSISTLTIQRTEQRDSAMYRCASSLGDREGGEQYFGPGTRLTVT.